These T cell receptor beta chains were read from a single sample in a study of T cell responses to AZD1222 COVID-19 vaccine. Here immunoSEQ multiplex PCR was the method, and the copy in TCRdb shows in-frame clones only, minus some. The table lists 250,000 to 300,000 clones, 94% of them singletons. The sample consisted of peripheral blood, taken 28 days after the second AZD1222 dose. The receptors here all came from an adult who received the AZD1222 COVID-19 vaccine. CDR3s include the opening cysteine and the closing phenylalanine or tryptophan. A D gene is named only where the DNA matches it firmly. Some rows have no size entry. The others give once, few or many, or a class for an expanded clone.

clone_size j_call v_call d_call cdr3_length cdr3_aa cdr3_nt
NA TRBJ1-2 TRBV28 NA 15 CASSLLPYSGDGYTF TGTGCCAGCAGTTTACTCCCTTACTCGGGGGATGGCTACACCTTC
once TRBJ2-5 TRBV5-1 NA 15 CASSLEVGAVETQYF TGCGCCAGCAGCTTGGAGGTGGGGGCCGTGGAGACCCAGTACTTC
NA TRBJ1-2 TRBV11-2 TRBD1 17 CASSPRLGRQGIYGYTF TGTGCCAGCAGCCCCCGGTTGGGAAGACAGGGTATCTATGGCTACACCTTC
NA TRBJ1-5 TRBV2 NA 12 CASRAENQPQHF TGTGCCAGCAGGGCCGAAAATCAGCCCCAGCATTTT
NA TRBJ2-7 TRBV9 NA 14 CASSEGLGSYEQYF TGTGCCAGCAGCGAGGGGTTGGGTTCCTACGAGCAGTACTTC
NA TRBJ1-3 TRBV7-2 NA 13 CASSSTSGNTIYF TGTGCCAGCAGCTCTACCTCTGGAAACACCATATATTTT
NA TRBJ2-7 TRBV7-3 TRBD1 16 CASRLLTGTGTYEQYF TGTGCCAGCAGGTTGCTAACCGGGACAGGGACCTACGAGCAGTACTTC
NA TRBJ1-4 TRBV28 NA 16 CASSSFDGATNEKLFF TGTGCCAGCAGTTCTTTCGACGGGGCAACTAATGAAAAACTGTTTTTT
NA TRBJ2-3 TRBV28 TRBD1 15 CASSLAGQGGDTQYF TGTGCCAGCAGTTTAGCGGGACAGGGGGGAGATACGCAGTATTTT
NA TRBJ1-2 TRBV5-4 NA 16 CASSLGAWDALNGYTF TGTGCCAGCAGCTTGGGGGCCTGGGATGCCCTTAATGGCTACACCTTC
NA TRBJ2-1 TRBV28 TRBD2 15 CASGSLAGGPGGQFF TGTGCCAGCGGATCACTAGCGGGAGGCCCGGGGGGGCAGTTCTTC
NA TRBJ1-1 TRBV5-1 NA 14 CASSLDRSNTEAFF TGCGCCAGCAGCTTGGACCGCAGCAACACTGAAGCTTTCTTT
NA TRBJ1-2 TRBV7-2 NA 17 CASSPNPVHRTNYGYTF TGTGCCAGCAGCCCCAACCCCGTGCACAGAACTAACTATGGCTACACCTTC
NA TRBJ1-4 TRBV3-1/TRBV3-2 TRBD1 14 CASSQFRGNEKLFF TGTGCCAGCAGCCAATTCAGGGGGAATGAAAAACTGTTTTTT
NA TRBJ1-6 TRBV27 NA 14 CASSMPHRNSPLHF TGTGCCAGCAGTATGCCCCATCGTAATTCACCCCTCCACTTT
NA TRBJ1-2 TRBV29-1 TRBD1 12 CSVVPGQGVITF TGCAGCGTTGTTCCGGGACAGGGGGTAATCACCTTC
NA TRBJ1-2 TRBV28 NA 15 CASRTLGYREYGYTF TGTGCCAGCAGGACTTTAGGCTACAGAGAATATGGCTACACCTTC
NA TRBJ1-5 TRBV27 NA 12 CASSLGGGTQHF TGTGCCAGCAGTTTGGGCGGGGGTACCCAGCATTTT
once TRBJ2-7 TRBV5-4 TRBD1 14 CASSPDRGLYEQYF TGTGCCAGCAGCCCGGACAGGGGGCTCTACGAGCAGTACTTC
NA TRBJ2-7 TRBV19 NA 15 CASNPRVGGDYEQYF TGTGCCAGTAACCCTCGAGTAGGTGGCGACTACGAGCAGTACTTC
few TRBJ2-7 TRBV23-1 TRBD1 15 CASRGTGTGDTKQYF TGCGCCAGCAGGGGAACCGGGACAGGGGATACGAAGCAGTACTTC
NA TRBJ2-1 TRBV7-3 NA 12 CASSTGNNEQFF TGTGCCAGCAGCACGGGCAACAATGAGCAGTTCTTC
NA TRBJ2-1 TRBV28 TRBD2 14 CASSLYPGGNEQFF TGTGCCAGCAGTTTATACCCGGGGGGCAATGAGCAGTTCTTC
NA TRBJ1-5 TRBV5-6 NA 17 CASSLTANPRGNQPQHF TGTGCCAGCAGCTTGACGGCAAACCCTCGGGGCAATCAGCCCCAGCATTTT
NA TRBJ2-2 TRBV7-2 NA 15 CASSLGLTAAGELFF TGTGCCAGCAGCTTAGGGTTGACGGCGGCCGGGGAGCTGTTTTTT
NA TRBJ2-1 TRBV7-2 TRBD2 14 CASSFSGIYNEQFF TGTGCCAGCAGCTTTAGCGGGATCTACAATGAGCAGTTCTTC
NA TRBJ1-5 TRBV28 NA 14 CASSPWGSNQPQHF TGTGCCAGCAGCCCTTGGGGGAGCAATCAGCCCCAGCATTTT
NA TRBJ2-1 TRBV3-1/TRBV3-2 NA 13 CASSLLLLNEQFF TGTGCCAGCAGCCTCTTACTTCTCAATGAGCAGTTCTTC
few TRBJ2-3 TRBV29-1 NA 14 CSVDGSGSTDTQYF TGCAGCGTTGACGGAAGCGGTAGCACAGATACGCAGTATTTT
NA TRBJ2-1 TRBV3-1/TRBV3-2 TRBD2 19 CASSQARPNGGGSYNEQFF TGTGCCAGCAGCCAAGCGCGGCCCAACGGGGGAGGGTCCTACAATGAGCAGTTCTTC
NA TRBJ2-3 TRBV2 NA 13 CASSDIALSGQYF TGTGCCAGCAGTGATATAGCGTTGAGCGGGCAGTATTTT
NA TRBJ2-5 TRBV12-1 NA 15 CASSFRPGRQETQYF TGTGCCAGCAGCTTTAGGCCGGGACGGCAAGAGACCCAGTACTTC
NA TRBJ2-7 TRBV28 TRBD1 14 CASSGRDRGYEQYF TGTGCCAGCAGTGGCCGTGACAGGGGCTACGAGCAGTACTTC
NA TRBJ2-2 TRBV4-1 NA 16 CASSPGTGGHGGELFF TGCGCCAGCAGCCCAGGGACCGGGGGCCATGGCGGGGAGCTGTTTTTT
NA TRBJ2-1 TRBV24-1 TRBD1 18 CATSDLSSGQGAWNEQFF TGTGCCACCAGTGACCTTTCCAGCGGGCAGGGGGCTTGGAATGAGCAGTTCTTC
NA TRBJ1-2 TRBV9 NA 13 CASKRGSSYGYTF TGTGCCAGCAAGAGGGGCAGCTCTTATGGCTACACCTTC
NA TRBJ1-2 TRBV27 NA 15 CASSLGRGTTYGYTF TGTGCCAGCAGTTTAGGCAGGGGAACGACCTATGGCTACACCTTC
NA TRBJ1-2 TRBV12-3/TRBV12-4 NA 13 CASTEEGVYGYTF TGTGCCAGCACCGAAGAGGGTGTCTATGGCTACACCTTC
NA TRBJ2-7 TRBV5-1 NA 14 CASSLNGGADEQYF TGCGCCAGCAGCTTAAACGGGGGCGCCGACGAGCAGTACTTC
NA TRBJ1-1 TRBV9 NA 14 CASSVGSGHTEAFF TGTGCCAGCAGCGTAGGGTCAGGGCACACTGAAGCTTTCTTT
NA TRBJ2-7 TRBV11-2 TRBD1 14 CASSFPGQTYEQYF TGTGCCAGCAGCTTCCCGGGACAGACCTACGAGCAGTACTTC
NA TRBJ2-7 TRBV12-3/TRBV12-4 NA 13 CASSLRQPYEQYF TGTGCCAGCAGTTTACGACAGCCCTACGAGCAGTACTTC
NA TRBJ1-1 TRBV5-4 TRBD1 15 CASTSAVRGHTEAFF TGTGCCAGCACCTCCGCCGTCAGGGGGCACACTGAAGCTTTCTTT
NA TRBJ2-5 TRBV15 TRBD1 13 CATSRGRGETQYF TGTGCCACCAGCAGAGGCAGGGGGGAGACCCAGTACTTC
NA TRBJ2-7 TRBV15 TRBD1 14 CATSRAGGRYEQYF TGTGCCACCAGCAGAGCAGGGGGTAGATACGAGCAGTACTTC
NA TRBJ1-5 TRBV3-1/TRBV3-2 NA 15 CASSPTRQASQPQHF TGTGCCAGCAGCCCTACTCGACAGGCAAGTCAGCCCCAGCATTTT
NA TRBJ2-7 TRBV18 NA 15 CASSPLSDSAYEQYF TGTGCCAGCTCACCGCTGTCGGACTCAGCCTACGAGCAGTACTTC
NA TRBJ2-7 TRBV7-2 NA 13 CASSLGRGNEQYF TGTGCCAGCAGCTTAGGCAGGGGAAACGAGCAGTACTTC
NA TRBJ1-5 TRBV28 NA 15 CASRSRQMSNQPQHF TGTGCCAGCAGATCTAGACAGATGAGCAATCAGCCCCAGCATTTT
NA TRBJ1-2 TRBV18 NA 15 CASSPQFGGLNGYTF TGTGCCAGCTCACCACAGTTCGGGGGGTTAAATGGCTACACCTTC
NA TRBJ2-6 TRBV21-1 NA 17 CASRPQVLRFGANVLTF TGTGCCAGCAGACCGCAGGTTCTACGCTTTGGGGCCAACGTCCTGACTTTC
NA TRBJ1-5 TRBV2 NA 15 CASSEVRGINQPQHF TGTGCCAGCAGTGAGGTCCGAGGGATCAATCAGCCCCAGCATTTT
once TRBJ2-7 TRBV4-1 NA 13 CASSLLGSHEQYF TGCGCCAGCAGCCTCCTGGGGTCCCACGAGCAGTACTTC
NA TRBJ2-3 TRBV29-1 NA 13 CSVEGGSTDTQYF TGCAGCGTTGAAGGCGGTAGCACAGATACGCAGTATTTT
NA TRBJ2-1 TRBV11-2 NA 15 CASSLWETGASEQFF TGTGCCAGCAGCCTTTGGGAGACAGGTGCTTCTGAGCAGTTCTTC
NA TRBJ1-2 TRBV30 NA 15 CAWSATPGIFYGYTF TGTGCCTGGAGTGCCACGCCCGGGATTTTCTATGGCTACACCTTC
NA TRBJ1-2 TRBV2 NA 10 CASKAGGYTF TGTGCCAGCAAGGCAGGAGGCTACACCTTC